Listed here are 14 T cell receptor beta chains from one sample, sequenced in a study of cytomegalovirus exposure and HLA in healthy donors. Amplification used 60 Vbeta primers and 13 Jbeta primers. The table came from immunoSEQ multiplex PCR; TCRdb's copy has only in-frame clones and leaves some out. Here the sample spans roughly 120,000 clones, roughly 68% being singletons. Material: PBMCs. The receptors originated from a woman aged 45-59 years in good health and CMV-seropositive.

The CDR3 bases are TGTGCCAGCACCAGACCGGGGGAGACCCAGTACTTC. This encodes CASTRPGETQYF. The gene calls are TRBV6-4 and TRBJ2-5, with D possibly TRBD2 on 5 matching bases. The CDR3 runs to 12 residues. Between the trimmed V and J ends, which lost 7 bases and 5 bases, there was a span of 11 bases. The V gene's germline CDR1 is MRHNA and CDR2 SNTAGT.

The chain couples TRBV5-1 to TRBJ2-3; TRBD1 aligns across 9 bases. Germline values: CDR1 SGHRS, CDR2 YFSETQ. The CDR3 covers 15 residues. V trimming: 0 bases; J trimming: 6 bases; junction bases outside the gene matches: 5. The CDR3 sequence is CASSLAQGARDTQYF. The CDR3 DNA reads TGCGCCAGCAGCTTGGCACAGGGGGCGCGGGATACGCAGTATTTT.

The chain joins TRBV5-1 to TRBJ2-5; 8 bases are shared with TRBD2. CDR3 size: 16 residues. V trimming: 1 base; J trimming: 5 bases; junction bases outside the gene matches: 10. Germline-derived CDR1 and CDR2 are SGHRS and YFSETQ. CDR3 sequence (DNA): TGCGCCAGCAGCTTGTTTCCGGGGGGGCTCTATGAGACCCAGTACTTC. Its protein product is CASSLFPGGLYETQYF.

CDR3 sequence reads: CASRHPLTNEQFF. CDR3 bases: TGTGCCAGCCGCCACCCCCTGACAAATGAGCAGTTCTTC. The gene calls are TRBV6-5 and TRBJ2-1; D not resolved. This CDR3 contains 13 residues. Trimming shortened V by 8 bases and J by 7 bases, and 15 bases separated the two germline ends. CDR1 is MNHEY and CDR2 is SVGAGI in the germline V gene.

This rearrangement joins TRBV5-6 to TRBJ2-7; tentatively, D is TRBD1 (6 bases). This CDR3 is built from 16 residues. Looked up from germline, CDR1 is SGHDT and CDR2 is YYEEEE. Trimming took 1 base from V and 6 from J, leaving 20 bases between them. The CDR3 sequence is CASSLLSGWQGSEQYF. The CDR3, as DNA: TGTGCCAGCAGCTTGTTGAGCGGCTGGCAGGGGAGCGAGCAGTACTTC.

The chain couples TRBV13 to TRBJ2-3, with TRBD2 matching over 9 bases. The CDR3 runs 16 residues. V shed 3 bases, J shed 3 bases, and the junction held 7 bases outside the gene matches. The germline CDR1 and CDR2 sequences are PRHDT and FYEKMQ (reference sequence). CDR3 DNA sequence: TGTGCCAGCAGCTTCGGCGCGGGGGGGCTGACAGATACGCAGTATTTT. Translated, it gives CASSFGAGGLTDTQYF.

This rearrangement joins TRBV5-1 to TRBJ1-2; 7 nucleotides align to TRBD1. Germline assignment: CDR1 SGHRS and CDR2 YFSETQ. CDR3 size: 13 residues. V lost 3 bases and J lost 8; bases outside the gene matches: 7. In nucleotides, the CDR3 is TGCGCCAGCAGCTGGGACAGTTCCTACGGCTACACCTTC. Translated, it gives CASSWDSSYGYTF.

This clone was observed a single time. The chain links TRBV29-1 to TRBJ2-6; D might be TRBD2 (5 bases). Trimming pared 2 bases from V and 4 bases from J, leaving 12 bases between. The CDR3 sequence is 15 residues long. CDR1 is SQVTM, CDR2 ANQGSEA, per germline. The chain's CDR3 is CSVELRESGANVLTF. In DNA form, the CDR3 reads TGCAGCGTTGAATTAAGGGAGTCCGGGGCCAACGTCCTGACTTTC.

The chain joins TRBV9 to TRBJ2-6; TRBD2 is a possible D gene (5 bases). V dropped 4 bases and J dropped 4 bases, with 18 bases sitting between them. Per the germline V gene, CDR1 is SGDLS and CDR2 is YYNGEE. The CDR3 is made up of 17 amino acids. In DNA, the CDR3 is TGTGCCAGCAGCCCGCCGGGGAGTGGGTCCGGGGCCAACGTCCTGACTTTC. Translating gives CASSPPGSGSGANVLTF. The full variable domain, in which reference TRBV9 and TRBJ2-6 provide the parts outside the CDR3, is DSGVTQTPKHLITATGQRVTLRCSPRSGDLSVYWYQQSLDQGLQFLIQYYNGEERAKGNILERFSAQQFPDLHSELNLSSLELGDSALYFCASSPPGSGSGANVLTFGAGSRLTVL.

The chain has TRBV2 and TRBJ2-7; TRBD1 is a possible D gene (5 bases). CDR3 length: 15 amino acids. V was pared by 2 bases and J by 2 bases, with 13 bases between. Germline values: CDR1 SNHLY, CDR2 FYNNEI. CDR3 region: CASSEWLTATYEQYF. Written as DNA, the CDR3 is TGTGCCAGCAGTGAATGGTTGACAGCGACCTACGAGCAGTACTTC.

This rearrangement joins TRBV15 to TRBJ2-7, with 8 bases aligning to TRBD1. Germline assignment: CDR1 LNHNV and CDR2 YYDKDF (reference sequence). J lost 5 bases, V lost 0 bases, and 12 bases had no gene match. CDR3 length: 17 residues. CDR3 sequence reads: CATSREAAGGVRNEQYF. For the CDR3, the DNA is TGTGCCACCAGCAGAGAGGCGGCAGGGGGCGTAAGAAACGAGCAGTACTTC. Drawing the rest from reference TRBV15 and TRBJ2-7, the complete variable domain is DAMVIQNPRYQVTQFGKPVTLSCSQTLNHNVMYWYQQKSSQAPKLLFHYYDKDFNNEADTPDNFQSRRPNTSFCFLDIRSPGLGDTAMYLCATSREAAGGVRNEQYFGPGTRLTVT.

This sequence joins TRBV9 and TRBJ1-1; no firm D call. This CDR3 comprises 15 residues. Germline V CDR1 and CDR2: SGDLS, YYNGEE. V dropped 0 bases and J dropped 0 bases, with 9 bases sitting between them. The CDR3 nucleotides read TGTGCCAGCAGCGTAGGCCTAGGAATGAACACTGAAGCTTTCTTT. Translating gives CASSVGLGMNTEAFF.

V gene TRBV10-3 combines with J gene TRBJ2-7, with 9 bases aligning to TRBD1. Trimming took 6 bases from V and 5 from J; bases not matched to a gene: 8. CDR1 and CDR2 (germline): ENHRY, SYGVKD. The CDR3 loop spans 14 amino acids. The CDR3 DNA follows: TGTGCCATCAGACCCGGGACAGGGCCCAACGAGCAGTACTTC. Amino acid sequence: CAIRPGTGPNEQYF.

This clone turned up a few times. This sequence joins TRBV14 and TRBJ1-3, with no clear D. The CDR3 covers 15 residues. With 4 bases removed from V and 4 bases from J, the gap between germline ends came to 14 bases. The germline V gene has CDR1 SGHDN and CDR2 FVKESK. The CDR3: CASSPGVRWGNTIYF. The CDR3 nucleotides read TGTGCCAGCAGCCCCGGAGTACGATGGGGAAACACCATATATTTT.